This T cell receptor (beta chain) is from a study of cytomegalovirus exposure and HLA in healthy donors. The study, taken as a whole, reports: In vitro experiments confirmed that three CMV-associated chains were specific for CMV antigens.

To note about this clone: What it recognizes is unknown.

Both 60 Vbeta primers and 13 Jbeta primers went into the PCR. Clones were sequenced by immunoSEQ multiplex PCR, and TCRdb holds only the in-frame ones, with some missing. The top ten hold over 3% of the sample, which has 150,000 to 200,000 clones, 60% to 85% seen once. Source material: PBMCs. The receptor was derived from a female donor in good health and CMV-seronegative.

The CDR3 sequence: CASAKGPQNTGELFF. CDR3 nucleotides: TGTGCCAGCGCCAAGGGGCCCCAGAACACCGGGGAGCTGTTTTTT. The chain links TRBV6-1 to TRBJ2-2; possibly TRBD1 for D (5 bases). Germline V gene sequence: CDR1 MNHNS, CDR2 SASEGT. V was trimmed by 8 bases and J by 1 base, leaving 14 bases between them. The CDR3 is 15 residues long.